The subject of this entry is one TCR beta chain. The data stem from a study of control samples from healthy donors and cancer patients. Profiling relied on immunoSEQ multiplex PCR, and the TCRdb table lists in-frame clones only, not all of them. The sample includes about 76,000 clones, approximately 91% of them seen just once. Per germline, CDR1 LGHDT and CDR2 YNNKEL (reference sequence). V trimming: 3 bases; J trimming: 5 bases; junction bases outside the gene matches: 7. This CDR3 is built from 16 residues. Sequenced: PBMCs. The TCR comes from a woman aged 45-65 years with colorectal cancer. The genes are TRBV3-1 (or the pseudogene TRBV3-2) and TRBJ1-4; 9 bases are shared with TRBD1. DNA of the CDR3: TGTGCCAGCAGCCATGGGTACGGGACAGGGAATGAAAAACTGTTTTTT. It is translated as CASSHGYGTGNEKLFF.